What follows are 28 T cell receptor beta chains derived from one specimen sequenced in a study of cytomegalovirus exposure and HLA in healthy donors. PCR employed 60 Vbeta and 13 Jbeta primers. Assay: immunoSEQ multiplex PCR; the TCRdb copy retains only in-frame clones and omits some. The table lists more than 100,000 clones, 80% of them singletons. The material sequenced was PBMCs. These receptors were collected from a female donor in good health and CMV-seropositive.

J is TRBJ2-4 and V is TRBV5-1; 9 positions agree with TRBD2. The CDR3 contains 16 residues. In germline, CDR1 is SGHRS, CDR2 YFSETQ. J lost 7 bases, V lost 1 base, and 9 bases had no gene match. This chain's CDR3 is CASSLRSSGVGNIQYF. As DNA, the CDR3 is TGCGCCAGCAGCTTGAGGTCTAGCGGGGTAGGGAACATTCAGTACTTC.

CDR3 coding DNA: TGTGCCATCAGTGGCGGCGGGGGTGAGACCCAGTACTTC. Its protein product is CAISGGGGETQYF. V usage is TRBV10-3 and J usage is TRBJ2-5; 7 nucleotides line up with TRBD2. J lost 5 bases, V lost 4 bases, and 4 bases had no gene match. The CDR3 contains 13 residues. Germline V gene data show CDR1 as ENHRY and CDR2 as SYGVKD.

The gene calls are TRBV25-1 and TRBJ2-2; 7 nucleotides agree with TRBD2. The CDR3 has 16 amino acids. Germline CDR1 and CDR2: MGHDK and SYGVNS. V trimming: 1 base; J trimming: 4 bases; junction bases outside the gene matches: 6. Here the CDR3 DNA reads TGTGCCAGCAGTGAATTTGGGAGGGGCGGCACCGGGGAGCTGTTTTTT. This codes for CASSEFGRGGTGELFF.

The rearrangement uses TRBV28 and TRBJ1-5, with 9 bases fitting TRBD1. The CDR3 length is 16 residues. J was trimmed by 0 bases and V by 5 bases; bases with no gene match: 5. Germline assignment: CDR1 MDHEN and CDR2 SYDVKM. CDR3 loop: CASSPLTGGSNQPQHF. DNA of the CDR3: TGTGCCAGCAGTCCGTTGACAGGGGGTAGCAATCAGCCCCAGCATTTT.

V usage is TRBV2 and J usage is TRBJ1-2, with TRBD1 matching over 8 bases. The CDR3 loop spans 17 amino acids. Germline assignment: CDR1 SNHLY and CDR2 FYNNEI. V gave up 8 bases and J gave up 5 bases; unmatched junction bases: 19. The CDR3 region is CASRAGTGDYLRYGYTF. CDR3 coding DNA: TGTGCCAGCCGTGCCGGGACAGGTGACTACCTCCGTTATGGCTACACCTTC.

V gene TRBV28 combines with J gene TRBJ1-3; perhaps TRBD1 as D (6 bases). Trimming shortened V by 3 bases and J by 2 bases, and 11 bases separated the two germline ends. CDR1 and CDR2 from the germline V gene are MDHEN and SYDVKM. The CDR3 is made up of 15 amino acids. The CDR3 loop reads CASSFGGAAGNTIYF. CDR3 nucleotides: TGTGCCAGCAGTTTCGGGGGGGCGGCTGGAAACACCATATATTTT.

In this sample, this clone turned up a few times. V is TRBV18 and J is TRBJ2-3; D might be TRBD2 (5 bases). The V and J ends lost 3 bases and 3 bases respectively, with 13 bases between them. Germline V gene data show CDR1 as KGHSH and CDR2 as LQKENI. This CDR3 has 15 residues. The CDR3 loop is CASSPQRTLTDTQYF. In DNA, the CDR3 is TGTGCCAGCTCACCGCAGCGGACCCTTACAGATACGCAGTATTTT. The whole variable domain, filled in from reference TRBV18 and TRBJ2-3, reads NAGVMQNPRHLVRRRGQEARLRCSPMKGHSHVYWYRQLPEEGLKFMVYLQKENIIDESGMPKERFSAEFPKEGPSILRIQQVVRGDSAAYFCASSPQRTLTDTQYFGPGTRLTVL.

This chain uses TRBV5-1 with TRBJ1-3, with a tentative D call TRBD1 (6 bases). Germline loops: CDR1 SGHRS, CDR2 YFSETQ. Trimming cost V 4 bases and J 0 bases, with 11 bases left between them. The CDR3 contains 15 residues. The CDR3: CASSPGQISGNTIYF. DNA for the CDR3: TGCGCCAGCAGCCCCGGACAGATCTCTGGAAACACCATATATTTT.

The rearrangement links TRBV5-8 to TRBJ2-2; tentative D call: TRBD1 (6 bases). V shed 5 bases and J shed 1 base, with 18 bases lying between them. The CDR3 covers 17 residues. CDR1 SGHTS and CDR2 YDEGEE come from the germline V gene. As DNA, the CDR3 is TGTGCCAGCAGATCGACAGGCCGTCCTATGAACACCGGGGAGCTGTTTTTT. Encoded protein: CASRSTGRPMNTGELFF.

The chain combines TRBV28 with TRBJ1-2; D is uncertain. This CDR3 contains 12 residues. V lost 7 bases to trimming and J lost 2 bases, with 8 bases between them. Per germline, CDR1 MDHEN and CDR2 SYDVKM. The CDR3 loop is CASKIQNYGYTF. The CDR3, as DNA: TGTGCCAGCAAGATACAGAACTATGGCTACACCTTC.

The J gene is TRBJ1-2, the V gene TRBV5-8; TRBD1 matches 8 bases. The CDR3 sequence is 14 residues long. Trimming took 6 bases from V and 8 from J; bases not matched to a gene: 12. CDR1 SGHTS and CDR2 YDEGEE come from the germline V gene. The CDR3 loop reads CASTHRQGPGGYTF. The CDR3 DNA reads as TGTGCCAGCACCCATCGACAGGGGCCGGGCGGCTACACCTTC.

The genes are TRBV30 and TRBJ1-2, with D perhaps matching TRBD1 (5 bases). V lost 4 bases and J 8 bases, leaving 14 bases between the germline ends. The CDR3 is made up of 12 amino acids. Germline V CDR1 and CDR2: GTSNPN, SVGIG (reference sequence). CDR3 DNA sequence: TGTGCCTGGATTCAGCAGGGATCCGGCTACACCTTC. Amino acids: CAWIQQGSGYTF.

The chain carries TRBV6-5 and TRBJ2-7, with TRBD2 identical over 9 bases. V lost 0 bases to trimming and J lost 2 bases; unmatched junction nucleotides: 2. Germline-derived CDR1 and CDR2 are MNHEY and SVGAGI. The CDR3 runs to 15 residues. DNA of the CDR3: TGTGCCAGCAGTTACTCTTTAGCGGGGGCCTACGAGCAGTACTTC. Translation: CASSYSLAGAYEQYF.

This rearrangement joins TRBV29-1 to TRBJ1-2; D remains unclear. CDR3 length equals 11 residues. Germline CDR1 is SQVTM and CDR2 is ANQGSEA. Trimming removed 7 bases at V and 2 bases at J, with 8 bases between. The CDR3 protein is CSDRENYGYTF. In DNA form, the CDR3 reads TGCAGCGACCGCGAGAACTATGGCTACACCTTC.

J is TRBJ2-7 and V is TRBV7-6; 11 bases map to TRBD2. The germline V gene encodes CDR1 SGHVS and CDR2 FNYEAQ. The CDR3 sequence is 17 residues long. Unmatched junction bases numbered 16, after V lost 5 bases and J lost 7 bases. The CDR3 nucleotides read TGTGCCAGCAGCGTGGGTCTAGCGGGGGGTTCCACGGGAGAGCAGTACTTC. Translating gives CASSVGLAGGSTGEQYF.

The table lists this clone with a count of one. The chain employs TRBV15 and TRBJ1-5; perhaps TRBD1 as D (6 bases). The CDR3 runs to 14 residues. V was cut by 0 bases and J by 7 bases, with 10 bases left in between. Germline CDR1 LNHNV, CDR2 YYDKDF (reference sequence). DNA for the CDR3: TGTGCCACCAGCAGAGATCGGGGGGCCCAGCCCCAGCATTTT. Translated, it gives CATSRDRGAQPQHF.

This chain connects TRBV14 to TRBJ2-1, with a weak D call TRBD2 (5 bases). The ends were cut back, 1 base at V and 4 bases at J, with 17 bases in the middle. The CDR3 contains 17 residues. Germline values: CDR1 SGHDN, CDR2 FVKESK. The CDR3: CASSQVAEGRPYNEQFF. CDR3 DNA sequence: TGTGCCAGCAGCCAAGTAGCTGAGGGTAGGCCTTACAATGAGCAGTTCTTC.

The V gene is TRBV27, the J gene TRBJ2-7, with a tentative D call TRBD2 (5 bases). Trimming cost V 6 bases and J 0 bases, with 24 bases left between them. The CDR3 is made up of 18 amino acids. Germline-derived CDR1 and CDR2 are MNHEY and SMNVEV (reference sequence). In DNA form, the CDR3 reads TGTGCCAGCAGCCCTGCGGAGAGCGAGGGCGCGGGCTCCTACGAGCAGTACTTC. Protein product: CASSPAESEGAGSYEQYF.

The rearrangement uses TRBV4-3 and TRBJ1-6; possible D gene TRBD1, 6 bases. Trimming stripped 5 bases from V and 6 bases from J, with 29 bases between. There are 20 residues in the CDR3. Germline V CDR1 and CDR2: LGHNA, YSLEER. CDR3: CASSDKATLGGATSNSPLHF. The CDR3 DNA sequence: TGCGCCAGCAGCGATAAGGCCACTCTTGGGGGGGCCACTTCTAATTCACCCCTCCACTTT.

The V and J genes are TRBV7-2 and TRBJ2-3; D possibly corresponds to TRBD2 (6 bases). The V gene lost 4 bases and the J gene lost 5 bases, with 13 bases spanning the gap. The CDR3 runs to 14 residues. In germline, CDR1 is SGHTA, CDR2 FQGNSA. The DNA for the CDR3 is TGTGCCAGCAGCTCCCTGATGGGGGGAGATACGCAGTATTTT. Translation: CASSSLMGGDTQYF. The complete variable domain, with remaining parts taken from reference TRBV7-2 and TRBJ2-3, reads GAGVSQSPSNKVTEKGKDVELRCDPISGHTALYWYRQSLGQGLEFLIYFQGNSAPDKSGLPSDRFSAERTGGSVSTLTIQRTQQEDSAVYLCASSSLMGGDTQYFGPGTRLTVL.

The chain employs TRBV29-1 and TRBJ2-2; D may be TRBD1 (5 bases). The CDR3 has 11 residues. Germline loops: CDR1 SQVTM, CDR2 ANQGSEA. V was clipped by 7 bases and J by 6 bases, with 9 bases between them. The chain's CDR3 is CSAQGPGELFF. CDR3 nucleotides: TGCAGCGCCCAGGGCCCCGGGGAGCTGTTTTTT.

J is TRBJ1-1 and V is TRBV4-2; possibly TRBD1 for D (5 bases). Trimming cost V 3 bases and J 1 base, with 9 bases left between them. CDR3 size: 14 residues. Germline lookup yields CDR1 LGHNA and CDR2 YNFKEQ. The CDR3, as DNA: TGTGCCAGCAGCCACACGACAGAGAACACTGAAGCTTTCTTT. Amino acid sequence: CASSHTTENTEAFF.

The rearrangement uses TRBV28 and TRBJ1-2, with 10 bases lining up with TRBD1. Germline values: CDR1 MDHEN, CDR2 SYDVKM. The CDR3 is made up of 15 amino acids. V lost 4 bases and J lost 6; bases outside the gene matches: 8. The CDR3 region has the DNA TGTGCCAGCAGTTCCGCGGGACAGGGGAAAGATGGCTACACCTTC. It encodes CASSSAGQGKDGYTF.

The chain links TRBV5-1 to TRBJ2-3; 16 bases align to TRBD2. CDR1 is SGHRS and CDR2 is YFSETQ in the germline V gene. There are 16 residues in the CDR3. J lost 5 bases, V lost 4 bases, and 4 bases had no gene match. CDR3 residues: CASSKGLAGGEDTQYF. The CDR3 nucleotides read TGCGCCAGCAGCAAGGGACTAGCGGGGGGGGAAGATACGCAGTATTTT.

V usage is TRBV5-1 and J usage is TRBJ2-1; TRBD1 agrees at 11 bases. This CDR3 comprises 13 residues. CDR1 SGHRS and CDR2 YFSETQ come from the germline V gene. V was clipped by 3 bases and J by 8 bases; unmatched bases: 1. This CDR3 is CASSSGQGDEQFF. The CDR3 bases are TGCGCCAGCAGCTCGGGACAGGGGGATGAGCAGTTCTTC.

The chain combines TRBV18 with TRBJ2-5; no clear D gene. The end of the DNA is better explained by TRBJ2-7, so the J call may be wrong. The length of the CDR3 is 12 residues. Per the germline V gene, CDR1 is KGHSH and CDR2 is LQKENI. CDR3: CASSPQDYEQYF. As DNA, the CDR3 is TGTGCCAGCTCACCACAGGACTACGAGCAGTACTTC.

This chain links TRBV11-3 with TRBJ2-2; D is unresolved. In germline, CDR1 is SGHNT, CDR2 YENEEA. The CDR3 is 12 amino acids. The V end lost 5 bases, the J end lost 5 bases, and 6 bases lay between the germline ends. The CDR3 sequence: CASSPVTGELFF. DNA for the CDR3: TGTGCCAGCAGCCCCGTGACCGGGGAGCTGTTTTTT.

This clone showed up just a few times. The J gene is TRBJ2-6, the V gene TRBV5-1, with no clear D. V lost 2 bases and J 0 bases, leaving 3 bases between the germline ends. The CDR3 sequence is 14 residues long. Per the germline V gene, CDR1 is SGHRS and CDR2 is YFSETQ. The CDR3 coding sequence is TGCGCCAGCAGCTTCGGCTCTGGGGCCAACGTCCTGACTTTC. It is translated as CASSFGSGANVLTF.